What follows are 20 T cell receptor beta chains derived from one specimen sequenced in a study of T cell repertoires in cytomegalovirus infection. In TCRdb, the reads were re-called with MiXCR into one record per CDR3 protein. The sample shows around 450,000 distinct CDR3 sequences, approximately 11% of them seen only once. The sequencing input was PBMCs. The origin of the receptors is a human donor in good health (CMV status not recorded). Some clones in this sample may be carry-over from other donors' samples.

In its sample, this clonotype was seen many times. The rearrangement joins TRBV10-3 to TRBJ2-1; D tentatively fits TRBD1 or TRBD2 (6 bases each). V was pared by 4 bases and J by 5 bases, with 9 bases between. Germline assignment: CDR1 ENHRY and CDR2 SYGVKD. The CDR3 consists of 13 residues. CDR3 region: CAISGGADNEQFF. DNA for the CDR3: TGTGCCATCAGTGGGGGGGCAGACAATGAGCAGTTCTTC.

In this sample, this clonotype turned up many times. The gene calls are TRBV24-1 and TRBJ1-5, with a possible D match to TRBD1 (6 bases). The CDR3 contains 20 residues. The V gene's germline CDR1 is KGHDR and CDR2 SFDVKD. The V gene lost 3 bases and the J gene lost 0 bases, with 23 bases spanning the gap. CDR3: CATSDIPQGKEKDSNQPQHF. The CDR3 bases are TGTGCCACCAGTGATATTCCCCAGGGGAAAGAAAAGGATAGCAATCAGCCCCAGCATTTT.

A few counts support this clonotype. The chain joins TRBV11-2 to TRBJ1-1, with 9 nucleotides matching TRBD1. In germline, CDR1 is SGHAT, CDR2 FQNNGV. The length of the CDR3 is 15 residues. V shed 5 bases, J shed 3 bases, and the junction held 7 bases outside the gene matches. Here the CDR3 reads CASSPQGALDTEAFF. The CDR3 coding sequence is TGTGCCAGCAGCCCACAGGGGGCTCTGGACACTGAAGCTTTCTTT.

There are many counts of this clonotype. The chain links TRBV9 to TRBJ1-2, with a possible D match to TRBD1 (5 bases). The CDR3 runs 13 residues. Trimming removed 0 bases from V and 6 bases from J, with 9 bases in between. Germline lookup yields CDR1 SGDLS and CDR2 YYNGEE. CDR3 protein: CASSVGTSDGYTF. The CDR3 coding sequence is TGTGCCAGCAGCGTAGGGACATCCGATGGCTACACCTTC.

This clonotype was counted at least ten times. This sequence joins TRBV7-9 and TRBJ2-7; D remains unclear. The germline V and J ends were trimmed by 8 bases and 1 base, with 24 bases remaining between them. Germline V CDR1 and CDR2: SEHNR, FQNEAQ (reference sequence). This CDR3 spans 17 amino acids. CDR3 amino acids: CASRPPLGRTASYEQYF. The CDR3 DNA follows: TGTGCCAGCCGACCACCCTTAGGACGGACGGCATCCTACGAGCAGTACTTC.

The CDR3 DNA reads TGTGCCAGCAGTTTACCGGGGGTTCCCTATGGCTACACCTTC. Amino acids: CASSLPGVPYGYTF. The genes are TRBV28 and TRBJ1-2; perhaps TRBD1 as D (5 bases). V gave up 2 bases and J gave up 4 bases, with 11 bases separating them. CDR1 is MDHEN, CDR2 SYDVKM, per germline. The CDR3 contains 14 residues.

This clonotype has ten or more counts. V gene TRBV29-1 combines with J gene TRBJ1-1; no clear D gene. Germline V gene data show CDR1 as SQVTM and CDR2 as ANQGSEA. This CDR3 contains 12 residues. The V and J ends lost 4 bases and 1 base respectively, with 7 bases between them. The CDR3 sequence: CSVGAANTEAFF. CDR3 bases: TGCAGCGTTGGGGCAGCGAACACTGAAGCTTTCTTT. Full variable domain (rest looked up from reference TRBV29-1 and TRBJ1-1): SAVISQKPSRDICQRGTSLTIQCQVDSQVTMMFWYRQQPGQSLTLIATANQGSEATYESGFVIDKFPISRPNLTFSTLTVSNMSPEDSSIYLCSVGAANTEAFFGQGTRLTVV.

This clonotype was detected a few times. V gene TRBV20-1 combines with J gene TRBJ1-4; D unresolved. The CDR3 extends over 15 amino acids. Germline V gene lookup returns CDR1 DFQATT and CDR2 SNEGSKA (reference sequence). V was pared by 0 bases and J by 4 bases, with 12 bases between. The CDR3 bases are TGCAGTGCTAGAGATTTGGGTGAAAGTAATGAAAAACTGTTTTTT. Translating it yields CSARDLGESNEKLFF.

This clonotype has ten or more counts. V gene TRBV6-1 combines with J gene TRBJ2-3, with TRBD2 matching 11 bases. The junction had 4 bases not matched to a gene; V was cut back by 0 bases and J by 2 bases. CDR1 and CDR2 (germline): MNHNS, SASEGT. CDR3 length: 17 residues. CDR3 residues: CASSEAPSGRFTDTQYF. Here the CDR3 DNA reads TGTGCCAGCAGTGAAGCCCCTAGCGGGAGGTTCACAGATACGCAGTATTTT.

This clonotype was counted many times. The chain couples TRBV7-6 to TRBJ2-3; D is uncertain. The germline gives CDR1 SGHVS, CDR2 FNYEAQ. The CDR3 sequence is 13 residues long. Trimming took off 4 bases at V and 5 bases at J, with 10 bases between the two ends. The chain's CDR3 is CASSSALGDTQYF. CDR3 sequence (DNA): TGTGCCAGCAGCTCCGCCCTAGGAGATACGCAGTATTTT.

Many counts were recorded for this clonotype. The chain has TRBV6-1 and TRBJ2-5; D ambiguous. Germline lookup yields CDR1 MNHNS and CDR2 SASEGT. CDR3 size: 12 residues. Trimming left V 3 bases short and J 1 base short, with 3 bases between. In DNA form, the CDR3 reads TGTGCCAGCAGTGATGTCCAAGAGACCCAGTACTTC. Residues: CASSDVQETQYF.

This clonotype appeared many times. The chain is built from TRBV20-1 and TRBJ2-1, with TRBD2 identical over 8 bases. CDR1 is DFQATT, CDR2 SNEGSKA, per germline (reference sequence). J gave up 2 bases and V 6 bases, and 6 bases lay outside the gene matches. This CDR3 contains 14 residues. In nucleotides, the CDR3 is TGCAGTGCCCTTAGCGGGATAACCTACAATGAGCAGTTCTTC. The encoded protein is CSALSGITYNEQFF.

This clonotype was detected many times. This chain joins TRBV30 and TRBJ2-7; the D gene is possibly TRBD2 (5 bases). The germline gives CDR1 GTSNPN, CDR2 SVGIG (reference sequence). The V end lost 1 base, the J end lost 7 bases, and 11 bases lay between the germline ends. The CDR3 length is 12 residues. CDR3 loop: CAWSEEGDEQYF. Written as DNA, the CDR3 is TGTGCCTGGAGTGAAGAGGGCGATGAGCAGTACTTC.

This clonotype showed up just a few times. The V gene is TRBV11-2, the J gene TRBJ2-7, with 8 nucleotides matching TRBD1. This CDR3 comprises 17 residues. Germline V CDR1 and CDR2: SGHAT, FQNNGV. J gave up 2 bases and V 2 bases, and 11 bases lay outside the gene matches. For the CDR3, the DNA is TGTGCCAGCAGCTTATGGAACCCCGACAGGGGCACCTACGAGCAGTACTTC. It translates to CASSLWNPDRGTYEQYF.

This clonotype was counted ten times or more. The chain carries TRBV2 and TRBJ1-4; no firm D call. The germline V and J ends were trimmed by 1 base and 0 bases, with 6 bases remaining between them. The length of the CDR3 is 15 residues. The germline V gene has CDR1 SNHLY and CDR2 FYNNEI. The CDR3 sequence: CASSEERTTNEKLFF. CDR3 in DNA: TGTGCCAGCAGTGAAGAGAGGACAACTAATGAAAAACTGTTTTTT.

This clonotype showed up just a few times. The chain links TRBV20-1 to TRBJ1-6; TRBD1 matches 12 bases. With 1 base clipped from V and 10 bases from J, the junction kept 17 bases outside the gene matches. Germline V gives CDR1 DFQATT, CDR2 SNEGSKA (reference sequence). The CDR3 runs to 19 residues. DNA of the CDR3: TGCAGTGCTAGAGGCCCGGGACAGGGGGCGCTCAGGGGGGACTCACCCCTCCACTTT. Its protein product is CSARGPGQGALRGDSPLHF.

The chain employs TRBV28 and TRBJ2-1; tentatively, D is TRBD1 (6 bases). The CDR3 runs to 16 residues. V lost 4 bases to trimming and J lost 1 base, with 14 bases between them. Looked up from germline, CDR1 is MDHEN and CDR2 is SYDVKM. Here the CDR3 reads CASSWQGHSSYNEQFF. Here the CDR3 DNA reads TGTGCCAGCAGTTGGCAGGGGCACAGTTCCTACAATGAGCAGTTCTTC.

This clonotype was found a few times. V usage is TRBV2 and J usage is TRBJ1-4; a possible D gene is TRBD1 (5 bases). This CDR3 comprises 16 residues. V was trimmed by 7 bases and J by 0 bases, leaving 15 bases between them. Germline V CDR1 and CDR2: SNHLY, FYNNEI. In DNA form, the CDR3 reads TGTGCCAGCACCGGAGAGGTGGGACCAACTAATGAAAAACTGTTTTTT. Its translation: CASTGEVGPTNEKLFF.

This clonotype occurred many times. This chain connects TRBV29-1 to TRBJ2-1; possibly TRBD2 for D (6 bases). V lost 0 bases and J 2 bases, leaving 14 bases between the germline ends. Germline lookup yields CDR1 SQVTM and CDR2 ANQGSEA. There are 16 residues in the CDR3. This CDR3 reads CSVEDQAEGPYNEQFF. CDR3 sequence (DNA): TGCAGCGTTGAAGATCAAGCGGAGGGCCCCTACAATGAGCAGTTCTTC.

This clonotype has ten or more counts. The chain is built from TRBV6-2 or TRBV6-3 and TRBJ1-2; 8 nucleotides align to TRBD1. V lost 4 bases and J lost 1; bases outside the gene matches: 5. From germline, CDR1 is MNHEY and CDR2 SVGEGT. The CDR3 is 15 residues long. CDR3 sequence: CASSFPGQDNYGYTF. The CDR3 DNA reads TGTGCCAGCAGTTTTCCGGGACAGGATAACTATGGCTACACCTTC.